This TCR beta chain was sequenced in a study of CD8 T cells in ankylosing spondylitis. Points from the study as a whole: A TCR beta motif made of several highly homologous variants seemed typical of ankylosing spondylitis blood. Disease-linked clones were found to be CD8+ and relatively rare in peripheral blood. Significant enrichment of disease-linked clones was reported in matched ankylosing spondylitis synovial fluid.

5'-RACE, quantitative and with molecular barcodes, yielded the TCR beta libraries. TCRdb analysed the 5' RACE reads with MiXCR anew, one entry per CDR3 protein. The table shows approximately 540,000 distinct CDR3 sequences, with about 13% occurring only once. This clonotype was seen many times. Its antigen is unidentified. At one boundary the junction diverges from the germline segment, which might be a read error. The length of the CDR3 is 13 residues. The TCR comes from a male donor with ankylosing spondylitis. The sequencing input was blood, either unsorted or a sorted T cell fraction (not recorded which). The chain links TRBV12-3 or TRBV12-4 to TRBJ2-5; D is uncertain. The CDR3 region is CASSLVGGETQYF. The DNA of the CDR3 is TGCGCCAGCAGCTTGGTCGGTGGTGAGACCCAGTACTTC.